The rows below give T cell receptor beta chains drawn from one sample of a study of chemoradiotherapy in HPV16-positive cancers. TCRdb's table, derived via immunoSEQ multiplex PCR, lists solely in-frame clones and lacks some. The table lists approximately 11,000 clones, approximately 91% of them singletons. The specimen was blood, collected from a patient who underwent chemoradiotherapy. The receptors derive from a human donor with HPV-associated anogenital cancer. The CDR3 runs from the conserved cysteine through the conserved F or W. Fields, in order: CDR3 protein, CDR3 DNA, J gene, D gene, V gene, clone size, CDR3 length. The D gene is left open where the match is weak. Size values are once, few and many counts, or a class for expanded clones, and some rows have none.

cdr3_aa: CASGIPYTF; cdr3_nt: TGTGCTAGTGGTATACCATACACCTTC; j_call: TRBJ1-2; d_call: NA; v_call: TRBV12-5; clone_size: NA; cdr3_length: 9
cdr3_aa: CATRRGDGGYTEAFF; cdr3_nt: TGTGCCACCCGAAGGGGCGATGGAGGATACACTGAAGCTTTCTTT; j_call: TRBJ1-1; d_call: NA; v_call: TRBV6-1; clone_size: NA; cdr3_length: 15
cdr3_aa: CASSLGVNQPQHF; cdr3_nt: TGTGCCAGCAGCTTGGGGGTAAATCAGCCCCAGCATTTT; j_call: TRBJ1-5; d_call: NA; v_call: TRBV5-6; clone_size: NA; cdr3_length: 13
cdr3_aa: CASSLGSSIGETQYF; cdr3_nt: TGTGCCAGCAGCTTAGGGTCTAGCATCGGGGAGACCCAGTACTTC; j_call: TRBJ2-5; d_call: NA; v_call: TRBV7-2; clone_size: NA; cdr3_length: 15
cdr3_aa: CASSLRDSRAKNIQYF; cdr3_nt: TGCGCCAGCAGCCTAAGGGACAGTCGAGCCAAAAACATTCAGTACTTC; j_call: TRBJ2-4; d_call: TRBD1; v_call: TRBV4-1; clone_size: NA; cdr3_length: 16
cdr3_aa: CASSLVGREPLHF; cdr3_nt: TGTGCCAGCAGCTTAGTGGGTAGAGAACCCCTCCACTTT; j_call: TRBJ1-6; d_call: NA; v_call: TRBV7-9; clone_size: NA; cdr3_length: 13
cdr3_aa: CASSDTSTDTQYF; cdr3_nt: TGTGCCAGCAGCGACACTAGCACAGATACGCAGTATTTT; j_call: TRBJ2-3; d_call: NA; v_call: TRBV9; clone_size: once; cdr3_length: 13
cdr3_aa: CASSSLPDQPQHF; cdr3_nt: TGTGCCAGCAGTTCCCTCCCGGATCAGCCCCAGCATTTT; j_call: TRBJ1-5; d_call: NA; v_call: TRBV27; clone_size: NA; cdr3_length: 13
cdr3_aa: CASSKNNGHYNSPLHF; cdr3_nt: TGTGCCAGCAGCAAAAACAACGGGCACTATAATTCACCCCTCCACTTT; j_call: TRBJ1-6; d_call: NA; v_call: TRBV21-1; clone_size: NA; cdr3_length: 16
cdr3_aa: CASSREAGSTDTQYF; cdr3_nt: TGTGCCAGCAGTCGAGAGGCCGGGAGCACAGATACGCAGTATTTT; j_call: TRBJ2-3; d_call: NA; v_call: TRBV6-5; clone_size: NA; cdr3_length: 15
cdr3_aa: CASSVGAVGFSGANVLTF; cdr3_nt: TGTGCCAGCAGCGTAGGCGCCGTTGGATTCTCTGGGGCCAACGTCCTGACTTTC; j_call: TRBJ2-6; d_call: NA; v_call: TRBV9; clone_size: NA; cdr3_length: 18
cdr3_aa: CASSFQETQYF; cdr3_nt: TGTGCCAGCAGTTTCCAAGAGACCCAGTACTTC; j_call: TRBJ2-5; d_call: NA; v_call: TRBV2; clone_size: NA; cdr3_length: 11
cdr3_aa: CAWSPQIRLNTEAFF; cdr3_nt: TGTGCCTGGAGTCCCCAGATAAGACTGAACACTGAAGCTTTCTTT; j_call: TRBJ1-1; d_call: NA; v_call: TRBV30; clone_size: NA; cdr3_length: 15
cdr3_aa: CASSPRDRGLMDTQYF; cdr3_nt: TGTGCCAGCAGCCCCCGGGACAGGGGACTTATGGATACGCAGTATTTT; j_call: TRBJ2-3; d_call: TRBD1; v_call: TRBV11-3; clone_size: NA; cdr3_length: 16
cdr3_aa: CASSLGDRPGTGELFF; cdr3_nt: TGTGCCAGCAGCTTGGGGGACCGTCCGGGGACCGGGGAGCTGTTTTTT; j_call: TRBJ2-2; d_call: NA; v_call: TRBV5-4; clone_size: NA; cdr3_length: 16
cdr3_aa: CASSASKLSFSGNTIYF; cdr3_nt: TGTGCCAGCAGCGCCTCGAAACTCTCCTTCTCTGGAAACACCATATATTTT; j_call: TRBJ1-3; d_call: NA; v_call: TRBV2; clone_size: NA; cdr3_length: 17
cdr3_aa: CASSPGTGYEQYF; cdr3_nt: TGTGCCAGCTCACCTGGGACAGGCTACGAGCAGTACTTC; j_call: TRBJ2-7; d_call: TRBD1; v_call: TRBV18; clone_size: NA; cdr3_length: 13
cdr3_aa: CASSFHIRGTEAFF; cdr3_nt: TGTGCCAGCAGCTTCCACATCAGGGGAACTGAAGCTTTCTTT; j_call: TRBJ1-1; d_call: NA; v_call: TRBV5-4; clone_size: NA; cdr3_length: 14
cdr3_aa: CASSVKGGAGGGYTF; cdr3_nt: TGTGCCAGCAGCGTTAAGGGGGGCGCCGGCGGTGGCTACACCTTC; j_call: TRBJ1-2; d_call: NA; v_call: TRBV7-2; clone_size: once; cdr3_length: 15
cdr3_aa: CASSYVGGKTDTQYF; cdr3_nt: TGTGCCAGCAGTTACGTGGGGGGAAAAACAGATACGCAGTATTTT; j_call: TRBJ2-3; d_call: NA; v_call: TRBV6-5; clone_size: NA; cdr3_length: 15
cdr3_aa: CASSVAEGFSYEQYF; cdr3_nt: TGTGCCAGCAGCGTAGCTGAGGGGTTCTCCTACGAGCAGTACTTC; j_call: TRBJ2-7; d_call: NA; v_call: TRBV9; clone_size: NA; cdr3_length: 15
cdr3_aa: CASTIDRVNSPLHF; cdr3_nt: TGTGCCAGCACCATCGACAGGGTTAATTCACCCCTCCACTTT; j_call: TRBJ1-6; d_call: TRBD1; v_call: TRBV11-3; clone_size: NA; cdr3_length: 14
cdr3_aa: CASSFIGRAPSGDTQYF; cdr3_nt: TGTGCCAGCAGCTTTATTGGTAGGGCCCCCTCCGGAGATACGCAGTATTTT; j_call: TRBJ2-3; d_call: NA; v_call: TRBV11-2; clone_size: NA; cdr3_length: 17
cdr3_aa: CASSQVTGFRLEAFF; cdr3_nt: TGCGCCAGCAGCCAAGTGACAGGGTTTCGTCTCGAAGCTTTCTTT; j_call: TRBJ1-1; d_call: TRBD1; v_call: TRBV4-1; clone_size: NA; cdr3_length: 15
cdr3_aa: CASSQGQRGPYEQYF; cdr3_nt: TGTGCCAGCAGCCAAGGACAGCGGGGTCCCTACGAGCAGTACTTC; j_call: TRBJ2-7; d_call: TRBD2; v_call: TRBV14; clone_size: NA; cdr3_length: 15
cdr3_aa: CASSLEWGTGNYGYTF; cdr3_nt: TGTGCCAGCAGCTTGGAATGGGGGACAGGAAACTATGGCTACACCTTC; j_call: TRBJ1-2; d_call: TRBD1; v_call: TRBV5-6; clone_size: NA; cdr3_length: 16
cdr3_aa: CASSLGGGPSTDTQYF; cdr3_nt: TGTGCCAGCAGTTTAGGGGGGGGGCCTAGCACAGATACGCAGTATTTT; j_call: TRBJ2-3; d_call: NA; v_call: TRBV6-6; clone_size: NA; cdr3_length: 16
cdr3_aa: CASSLSGLAGVPIIQYF; cdr3_nt: TGTGCCAGCAGCTTATCGGGACTAGCGGGGGTTCCGATAATCCAGTACTTC; j_call: TRBJ2-5; d_call: TRBD2; v_call: TRBV11-2; clone_size: NA; cdr3_length: 17
cdr3_aa: CASSSRTGANYGYTF; cdr3_nt: TGTGCCAGCAGCTCCCGGACAGGGGCCAACTATGGCTACACCTTC; j_call: TRBJ1-2; d_call: TRBD1; v_call: TRBV11-2; clone_size: NA; cdr3_length: 15
cdr3_aa: CASSLGLWAASSYNEQFF; cdr3_nt: TGCGCCAGCAGCTTGGGGTTATGGGCCGCGAGCTCCTACAATGAGCAGTTCTTC; j_call: TRBJ2-1; d_call: NA; v_call: TRBV5-1; clone_size: NA; cdr3_length: 18
cdr3_aa: CASSTRENTEAFF; cdr3_nt: TGTGCCAGCAGTACCAGGGAGAACACTGAAGCTTTCTTT; j_call: TRBJ1-1; d_call: NA; v_call: TRBV6-1; clone_size: once; cdr3_length: 13
cdr3_aa: CASSLWGPQPQHF; cdr3_nt: TGTGCCAGCAGTTTATGGGGGCCTCAGCCCCAGCATTTT; j_call: TRBJ1-5; d_call: NA; v_call: TRBV27; clone_size: NA; cdr3_length: 13
cdr3_aa: CASSPRGTAMNTEAFF; cdr3_nt: TGTGCCAGCAGCCCCAGGGGGACAGCCATGAACACTGAAGCTTTCTTT; j_call: TRBJ1-1; d_call: TRBD1; v_call: TRBV11-2; clone_size: NA; cdr3_length: 16
cdr3_aa: CASSFTSGQYNEQFF; cdr3_nt: TGTGCCAGCAGCTTTACCTCGGGCCAGTACAATGAGCAGTTCTTC; j_call: TRBJ2-1; d_call: NA; v_call: TRBV4-2; clone_size: NA; cdr3_length: 15
cdr3_aa: CASSQGARGSRSGANVLTF; cdr3_nt: TGCGCCAGCAGCCAAGGGGCGAGGGGCTCCCGCTCTGGGGCCAACGTCCTGACTTTC; j_call: TRBJ2-6; d_call: NA; v_call: TRBV4-1; clone_size: NA; cdr3_length: 19
cdr3_aa: CASSIGGEWTGFIGGYTF; cdr3_nt: TGTGCCAGTAGTATAGGTGGCGAGTGGACAGGTTTTATCGGTGGCTACACCTTC; j_call: TRBJ1-2; d_call: TRBD1; v_call: TRBV19; clone_size: NA; cdr3_length: 18
cdr3_aa: CASSENGGWGYTF; cdr3_nt: TGTGCCAGCAGCGAGAACGGGGGCTGGGGCTACACCTTC; j_call: TRBJ1-2; d_call: NA; v_call: TRBV7-2; clone_size: NA; cdr3_length: 13
cdr3_aa: CASSEMTGDTDTQYF; cdr3_nt: TGTGCCAGCAGTGAGATGACAGGAGACACAGATACGCAGTATTTT; j_call: TRBJ2-3; d_call: NA; v_call: TRBV6-4; clone_size: NA; cdr3_length: 15
cdr3_aa: CASSLGGSNEKLFF; cdr3_nt: TGCGCCAGCAGCTTGGGAGGCTCAAATGAAAAACTGTTTTTT; j_call: TRBJ1-4; d_call: NA; v_call: TRBV5-1; clone_size: NA; cdr3_length: 14
cdr3_aa: CASSLQRYNEQFF; cdr3_nt: TGTGCCAGCAGCTTACAGCGGTACAATGAGCAGTTCTTC; j_call: TRBJ2-1; d_call: NA; v_call: TRBV5-4; clone_size: NA; cdr3_length: 13
cdr3_aa: CASSVRTGFLSDTQYF; cdr3_nt: TGTGCCAGCAGCGTACGGACGGGGTTCTTGTCAGATACGCAGTATTTT; j_call: TRBJ2-3; d_call: NA; v_call: TRBV9; clone_size: NA; cdr3_length: 16
cdr3_aa: CARSLVGVTEAFF; cdr3_nt: TGTGCCAGAAGCTTGGTTGGGGTAACTGAAGCTTTCTTT; j_call: TRBJ1-1; d_call: NA; v_call: TRBV5-3; clone_size: once; cdr3_length: 13
cdr3_aa: CSVVGTNKLLYNEQFF; cdr3_nt: TGCAGCGTCGTTGGGACCAACAAACTCCTCTACAATGAGCAGTTCTTC; j_call: TRBJ2-1; d_call: NA; v_call: TRBV29-1; clone_size: NA; cdr3_length: 16
cdr3_aa: CAWSVRGQGLFYGYTF; cdr3_nt: TGTGCCTGGAGTGTACGGGGACAGGGCCTATTCTATGGCTACACCTTC; j_call: TRBJ1-2; d_call: TRBD1; v_call: TRBV30; clone_size: NA; cdr3_length: 16
cdr3_aa: CASRQGLAGANVLTF; cdr3_nt: TGTGCCAGCAGACAGGGTTTGGCTGGGGCCAACGTCCTGACTTTC; j_call: TRBJ2-6; d_call: NA; v_call: TRBV11-2; clone_size: NA; cdr3_length: 15
cdr3_aa: CASSRPIPGIFSYEQYF; cdr3_nt: TGCGCCAGCAGCCGCCCGATCCCCGGGATCTTTTCCTACGAGCAGTACTTC; j_call: TRBJ2-7; d_call: NA; v_call: TRBV4-1; clone_size: few; cdr3_length: 17
cdr3_aa: CASSGGLALGGDQYF; cdr3_nt: TGTGCCAGCAGTGGTGGACTAGCCCTGGGTGGGGACCAGTACTTC; j_call: TRBJ2-5; d_call: TRBD2; v_call: TRBV6-1; clone_size: NA; cdr3_length: 15
cdr3_aa: CASSLQGATHSPLHF; cdr3_nt: TGTGCCAGCAGCTTACAGGGGGCAACTCATTCACCCCTCCACTTT; j_call: TRBJ1-6; d_call: TRBD1; v_call: TRBV11-2; clone_size: NA; cdr3_length: 15
cdr3_aa: CASSLGPISTDTQYF; cdr3_nt: TGTGCCAGCAGCTTAGGGCCTATAAGCACAGATACGCAGTATTTT; j_call: TRBJ2-3; d_call: NA; v_call: TRBV7-2; clone_size: once; cdr3_length: 15
cdr3_aa: CASRRDGPYEQYF; cdr3_nt: TGTGCCAGCAGGAGAGACGGCCCCTACGAGCAGTACTTC; j_call: TRBJ2-7; d_call: NA; v_call: TRBV2; clone_size: NA; cdr3_length: 13